Sequencing of this T cell receptor (beta chain) was carried out in a study of T-cell reconstitution after alpha-beta-depleted transplantation in children. The germline V and J ends were trimmed by 0 bases and 12 bases, with 11 bases remaining between them. The CDR3 consists of 13 residues. This clonotype came up a few times. A library of TCRbeta sequences, prepared with unique molecular identifiers, was generated. MiXCR was run by TCRdb on the PCR reads, yielding one entry per CDR3 protein. The sample yields about 270,000 distinct CDR3 sequences, 9.5% to 10% seen once. Source: PBMCs from the stem cell graft donor, taken from the stem cell graft. This TCR came from a human donor who donated a stem cell graft to a child with SCID. This chain links TRBV12-3 or TRBV12-4 with TRBJ1-4, with D tentatively TRBD1 (6 bases). The chain's CDR3 is CASSLAKGGQLFF. As DNA, the CDR3 is TGTGCCAGCAGTTTAGCGAAGGGGGGGCAACTGTTTTTT.